This TCR beta chain stems from a study of cytomegalovirus exposure and HLA in healthy donors. Background on the study: Early released data had tens of millions of unique TCRs, all coming from HLA-typed donors.

This clone has just one count. Its target is unknown. This CDR3 is 17 amino acids long. With 4 bases clipped from V and 2 bases from J, the junction kept 12 bases outside the gene matches. In germline, CDR1 is MNHEY, CDR2 SMNVEV (reference sequence). Regarding the study as a whole: In presence/absence analyses, roughly uniform sequencing depth across donors was assumed. High specificity and sensitivity for cytomegalovirus status were reported for the classifier.

PCR was performed using 60 Vbeta and 13 Jbeta primers. Some clones are missing from TCRdb's copy, which holds only in-frame ones; the method was immunoSEQ multiplex PCR. The sample shows more than 95,000 clones, roughly three quarters of them seen only once. Sequencing was done on a sample of PBMCs. This TCR came from a man aged 50 to 59 in good health and CMV-seropositive. This chain links TRBV27 with TRBJ2-7, with 9 nucleotides matching TRBD2. The CDR3 protein is CASSSTATSGGTYEQYF. In DNA form, the CDR3 reads TGTGCCAGCAGTTCCACCGCGACTAGCGGAGGGACCTACGAGCAGTACTTC.